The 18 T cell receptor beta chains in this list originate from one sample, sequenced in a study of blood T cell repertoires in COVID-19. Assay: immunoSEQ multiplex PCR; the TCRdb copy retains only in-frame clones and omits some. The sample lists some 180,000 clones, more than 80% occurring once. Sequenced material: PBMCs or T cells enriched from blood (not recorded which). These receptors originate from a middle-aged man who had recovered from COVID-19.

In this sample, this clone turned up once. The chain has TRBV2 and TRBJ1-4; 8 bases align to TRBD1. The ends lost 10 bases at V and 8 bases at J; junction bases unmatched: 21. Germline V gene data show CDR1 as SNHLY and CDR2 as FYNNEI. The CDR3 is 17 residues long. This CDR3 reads CATGLYYPGQGWEKLFF. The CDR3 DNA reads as TGTGCCACGGGTCTATACTATCCTGGACAGGGTTGGGAAAAACTGTTTTTT.

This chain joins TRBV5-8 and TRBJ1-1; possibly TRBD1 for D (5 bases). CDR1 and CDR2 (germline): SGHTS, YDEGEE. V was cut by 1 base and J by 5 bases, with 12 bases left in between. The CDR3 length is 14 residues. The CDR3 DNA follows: TGTGCCAGCAGCTTGAGTTTGGGGCGGACTGAAGCTTTCTTT. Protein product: CASSLSLGRTEAFF.

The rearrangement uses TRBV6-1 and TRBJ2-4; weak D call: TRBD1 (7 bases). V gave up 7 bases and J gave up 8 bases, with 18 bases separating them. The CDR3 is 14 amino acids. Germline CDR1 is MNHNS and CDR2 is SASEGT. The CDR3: CASKIRGRGDIQYF. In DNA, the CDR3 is TGTGCCAGCAAAATCCGGGGCAGGGGGGACATTCAGTACTTC.

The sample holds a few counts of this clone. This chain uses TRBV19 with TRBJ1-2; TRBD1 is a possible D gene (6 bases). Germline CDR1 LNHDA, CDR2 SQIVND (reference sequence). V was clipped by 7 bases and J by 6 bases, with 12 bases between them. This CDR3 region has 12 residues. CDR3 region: CASNSGADGYTF. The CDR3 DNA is TGTGCCAGTAACTCAGGGGCTGATGGCTACACCTTC.

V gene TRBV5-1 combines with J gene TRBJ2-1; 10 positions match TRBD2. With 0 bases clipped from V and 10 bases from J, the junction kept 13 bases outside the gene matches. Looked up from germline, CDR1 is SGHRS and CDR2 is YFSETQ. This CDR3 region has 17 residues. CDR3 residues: CASSLDPSGGTSGEQFF. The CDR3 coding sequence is TGCGCCAGCAGCTTGGATCCTAGCGGGGGCACTTCCGGGGAGCAGTTCTTC.

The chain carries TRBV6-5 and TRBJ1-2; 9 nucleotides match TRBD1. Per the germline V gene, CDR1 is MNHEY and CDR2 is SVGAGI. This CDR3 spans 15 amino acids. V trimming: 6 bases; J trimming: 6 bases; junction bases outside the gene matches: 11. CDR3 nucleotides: TGTGCCAGCAGCCGGAACACCTGGACAGGGGATGGCTACACCTTC. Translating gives CASSRNTWTGDGYTF.

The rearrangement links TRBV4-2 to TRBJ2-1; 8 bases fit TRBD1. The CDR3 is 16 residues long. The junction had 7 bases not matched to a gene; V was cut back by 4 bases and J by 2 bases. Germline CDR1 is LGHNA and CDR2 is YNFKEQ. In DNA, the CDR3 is TGTGCCAGCAGCCCGCAGACAGGGGCCACCTACAATGAGCAGTTCTTC. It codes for CASSPQTGATYNEQFF.

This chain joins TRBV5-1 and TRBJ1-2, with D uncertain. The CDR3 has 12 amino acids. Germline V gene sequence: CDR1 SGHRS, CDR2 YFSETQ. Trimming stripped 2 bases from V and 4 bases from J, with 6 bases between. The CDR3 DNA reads TGCGCCAGCAGCTTCTCCAGCTATGGCTACACCTTC. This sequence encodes CASSFSSYGYTF.

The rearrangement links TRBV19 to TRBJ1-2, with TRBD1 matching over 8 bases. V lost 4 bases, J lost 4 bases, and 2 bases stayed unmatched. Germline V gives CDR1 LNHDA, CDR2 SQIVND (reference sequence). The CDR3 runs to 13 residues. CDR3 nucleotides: TGTGCCAGTAGTACTGGGACAGGCTATGGCTACACCTTC. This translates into CASSTGTGYGYTF.

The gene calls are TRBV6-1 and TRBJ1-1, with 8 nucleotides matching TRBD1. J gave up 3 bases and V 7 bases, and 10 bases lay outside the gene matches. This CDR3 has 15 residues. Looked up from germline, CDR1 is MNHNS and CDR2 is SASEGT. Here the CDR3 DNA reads TGTGCCAGCACCGTCGGACAGGGTAGGGACACTGAAGCTTTCTTT. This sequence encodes CASTVGQGRDTEAFF.

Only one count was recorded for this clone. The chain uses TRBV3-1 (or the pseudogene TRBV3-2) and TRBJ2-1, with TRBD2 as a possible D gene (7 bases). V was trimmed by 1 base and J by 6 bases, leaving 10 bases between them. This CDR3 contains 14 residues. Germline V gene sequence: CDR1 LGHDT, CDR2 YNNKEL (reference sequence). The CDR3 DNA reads TGTGCCAGCAGCCAAGTCGGGGGGCGCAATGAGCAGTTCTTC. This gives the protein CASSQVGGRNEQFF.

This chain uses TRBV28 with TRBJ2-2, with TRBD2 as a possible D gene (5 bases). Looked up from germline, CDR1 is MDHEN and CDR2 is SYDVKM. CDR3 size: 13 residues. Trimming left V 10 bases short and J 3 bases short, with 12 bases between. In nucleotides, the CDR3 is TGTGCCACCACACGGGATTACACCGGGGAGCTGTTTTTT. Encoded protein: CATTRDYTGELFF. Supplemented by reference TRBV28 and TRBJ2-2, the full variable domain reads DVKVTQSSRYLVKRTGEKVFLECVQDMDHENMFWYRQDPGLGLRLIYFSYDVKMKEKGDIPEGYSVSREKKERFSLILESASTNQTSMYLCATTRDYTGELFFGEGSRLTVL.

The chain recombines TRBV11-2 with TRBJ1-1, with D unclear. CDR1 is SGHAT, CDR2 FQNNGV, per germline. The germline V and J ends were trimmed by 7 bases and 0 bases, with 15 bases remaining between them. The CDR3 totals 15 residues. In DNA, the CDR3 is TGTGCCAGCAATTCCGTCGAGAGCATGAACACTGAAGCTTTCTTT. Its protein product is CASNSVESMNTEAFF.

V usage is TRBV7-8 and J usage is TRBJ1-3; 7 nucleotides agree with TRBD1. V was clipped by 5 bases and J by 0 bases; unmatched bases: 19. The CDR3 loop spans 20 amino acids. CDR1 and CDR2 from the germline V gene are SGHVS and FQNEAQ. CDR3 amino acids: CASSPRTGALSSHSGNTIYF. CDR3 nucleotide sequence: TGTGCCAGCAGCCCCCGGACAGGAGCCCTCTCTAGCCACTCTGGAAACACCATATATTTT.

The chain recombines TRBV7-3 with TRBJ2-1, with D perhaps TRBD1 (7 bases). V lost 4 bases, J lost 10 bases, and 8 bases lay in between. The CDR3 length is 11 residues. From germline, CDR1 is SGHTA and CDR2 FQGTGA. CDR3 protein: CASSSGGEQFF. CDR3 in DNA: TGTGCCAGCAGCTCAGGGGGGGAGCAGTTCTTC.

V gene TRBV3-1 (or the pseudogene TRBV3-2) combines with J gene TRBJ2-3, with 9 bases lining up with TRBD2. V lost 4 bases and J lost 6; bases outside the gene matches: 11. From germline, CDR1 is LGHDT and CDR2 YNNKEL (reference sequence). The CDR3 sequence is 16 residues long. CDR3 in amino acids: CASSPVLTSGSDTQYF. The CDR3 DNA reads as TGTGCCAGCAGCCCGGTACTAACTAGCGGGTCCGATACGCAGTATTTT.

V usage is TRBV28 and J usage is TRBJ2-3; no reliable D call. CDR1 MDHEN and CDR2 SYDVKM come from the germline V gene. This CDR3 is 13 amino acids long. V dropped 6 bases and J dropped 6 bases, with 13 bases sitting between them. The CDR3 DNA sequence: TGTGCCAGCAGATGGGTACCTAGGGATACGCAGTATTTT. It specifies CASRWVPRDTQYF.

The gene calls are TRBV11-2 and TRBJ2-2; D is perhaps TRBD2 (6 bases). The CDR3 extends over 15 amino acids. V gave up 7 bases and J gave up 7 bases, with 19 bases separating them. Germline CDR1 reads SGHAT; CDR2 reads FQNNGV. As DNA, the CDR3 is TGTGCCAGCACCGCCGGACTACAGCATCACGGGGAGCTGTTTTTT. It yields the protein CASTAGLQHHGELFF.